This T cell receptor (beta chain) was sequenced in a study of cytomegalovirus exposure and HLA in healthy donors. V shed 3 bases and J shed 5 bases, with 14 bases lying between them. Germline V gives CDR1 SEHNR, CDR2 FQNEAQ (reference sequence). CDR3 length: 14 amino acids. PCR used 60 Vbeta primers and 13 Jbeta primers. Measured with immunoSEQ multiplex PCR; TCRdb has only the in-frame clones, and not every one. The data show about 110,000 clones, with 70% to 80% seen just once and roughly 2% held by the top ten. The receptor comes from a man between 18 and 35 years old in good health and CMV-seronegative. Sample: PBMCs. The chain recombines TRBV7-9 with TRBJ2-7; perhaps TRBD1 as D (6 bases). The CDR3 loop is CASSFGAGVHEQYF. DNA for the CDR3: TGTGCCAGCAGCTTTGGGGCAGGGGTACACGAGCAGTACTTC.